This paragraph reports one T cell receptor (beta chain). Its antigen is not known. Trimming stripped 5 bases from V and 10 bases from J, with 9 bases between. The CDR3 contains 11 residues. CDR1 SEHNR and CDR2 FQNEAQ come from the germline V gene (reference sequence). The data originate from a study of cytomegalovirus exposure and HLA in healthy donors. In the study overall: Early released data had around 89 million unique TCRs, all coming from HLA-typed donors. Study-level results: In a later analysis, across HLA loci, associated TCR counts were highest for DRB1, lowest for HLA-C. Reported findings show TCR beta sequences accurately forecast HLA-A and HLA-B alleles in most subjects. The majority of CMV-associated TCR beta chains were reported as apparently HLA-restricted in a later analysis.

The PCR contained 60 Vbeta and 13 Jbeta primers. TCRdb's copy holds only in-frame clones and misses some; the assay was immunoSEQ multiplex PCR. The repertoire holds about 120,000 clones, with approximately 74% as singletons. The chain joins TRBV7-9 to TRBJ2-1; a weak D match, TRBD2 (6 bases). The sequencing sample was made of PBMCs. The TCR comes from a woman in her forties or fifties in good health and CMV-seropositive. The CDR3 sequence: CASSPSGEQFF. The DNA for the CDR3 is TGTGCCAGCAGCCCCAGCGGGGAGCAGTTCTTC.